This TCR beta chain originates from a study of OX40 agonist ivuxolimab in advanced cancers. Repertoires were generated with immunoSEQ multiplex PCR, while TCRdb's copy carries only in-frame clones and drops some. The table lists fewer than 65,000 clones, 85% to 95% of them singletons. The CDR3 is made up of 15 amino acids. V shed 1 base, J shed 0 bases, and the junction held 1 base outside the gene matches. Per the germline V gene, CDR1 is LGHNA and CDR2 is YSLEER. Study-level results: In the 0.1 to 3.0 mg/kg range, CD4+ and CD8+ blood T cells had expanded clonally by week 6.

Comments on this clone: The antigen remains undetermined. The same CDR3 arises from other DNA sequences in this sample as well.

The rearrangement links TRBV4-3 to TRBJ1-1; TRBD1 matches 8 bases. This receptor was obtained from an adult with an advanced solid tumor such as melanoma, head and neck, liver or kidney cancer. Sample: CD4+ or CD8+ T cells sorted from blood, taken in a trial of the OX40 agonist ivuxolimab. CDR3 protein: CASSQGTGLNTEAFF. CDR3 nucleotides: TGCGCCAGCAGCCAAGGGACAGGGTTGAACACTGAAGCTTTCTTT.